These 26 T cell receptor beta chains came from one sample sequenced in a study of OX40 agonist ivuxolimab in advanced cancers. Libraries were prepared by immunoSEQ multiplex PCR; TCRdb keeps only in-frame clonotypes and omits some of them. This table holds fewer than 140,000 clones, 90% found once. The sequences come from CD4+ or CD8+ T cells sorted from blood, collected in a trial of the OX40 agonist ivuxolimab. Source of these receptors: an adult with an advanced solid tumor such as melanoma, head and neck, liver or kidney cancer.

The DNA for the CDR3 is TGTGCCAGCAGCTTAACGAGCTCCTATAATTCACCCCTCCACTTT. Translation gives CASSLTSSYNSPLHF. This chain joins TRBV7-2 and TRBJ1-6, with D hard to call. The germline gives CDR1 SGHTA, CDR2 FQGNSA. The CDR3 loop spans 15 amino acids. Trimming shortened V by 2 bases and J by 0 bases, and 5 bases separated the two germline ends. Filled out from reference TRBV7-2 and TRBJ1-6, the complete variable domain reads GAGVSQSPSNKVTEKGKDVELRCDPISGHTALYWYRQSLGQGLEFLIYFQGNSAPDKSGLPSDRFSAERTGGSVSTLTIQRTQQEDSAVYLCASSLTSSYNSPLHFGNGTRLTVT.

The rearrangement links TRBV6-5 to TRBJ1-1, with 8 bases fitting TRBD1. Losses at the gene ends were 6 bases for V and 11 bases for J; bases not matched to a gene: 14. Per the germline V gene, CDR1 is MNHEY and CDR2 is SVGAGI. The CDR3 covers 14 residues. The CDR3 bases are TGTGCCAGCAGCCCCCCTGACAGGGGAAGTGGGGCTTTCTTT. Its protein product is CASSPPDRGSGAFF.

This chain connects TRBV6-6 to TRBJ2-1; 8 bases line up with TRBD2. Germline trimming cut 8 bases from V and 5 bases from J; bases unmatched to any gene: 8. Germline CDR1 reads MNHNY; CDR2 reads SVGAGI (reference sequence). This CDR3 has 14 amino acids. The CDR3 protein is CASLRTSTNNEQFF. In DNA form, the CDR3 reads TGTGCCAGCTTAAGGACTAGCACGAACAATGAGCAGTTCTTC.

The chain joins TRBV12-5 to TRBJ1-2, with 7 bases lining up with TRBD1. CDR1 is LGHNT and CDR2 is FRNRAP in the germline V gene. V shed 5 bases, J shed 9 bases, and the junction held 15 bases outside the gene matches. This CDR3 is 15 amino acids long. As DNA, the CDR3 is TGTGCTAGTGGTCACTATCCCCGACAGGGCGGACGCTACACCTTC. This sequence encodes CASGHYPRQGGRYTF.

This clone was counted a single time. The chain joins TRBV7-2 to TRBJ2-3; the match to TRBD1 covers 12 bases. Germline V gene lookup returns CDR1 SGHTA and CDR2 FQGNSA. The V gene end was trimmed by 5 bases and the J gene end by 5 bases; junction bases not matched to a gene: 5. There are 15 residues in the CDR3. In DNA, the CDR3 is TGTGCCAGCAGCGCCGGGACAGGGGGCGGAGATACGCAGTATTTT. The encoded protein is CASSAGTGGGDTQYF.

The V and J genes are TRBV18 and TRBJ1-5; 9 nucleotides line up with TRBD1. Germline trimming cut 5 bases from V and 2 bases from J; bases unmatched to any gene: 10. The germline CDR1 and CDR2 sequences are KGHSH and LQKENI. The CDR3 has 17 residues. CDR3 sequence: CASSERLQGAGNQPQHF. In nucleotides, the CDR3 is TGTGCCAGCTCAGAACGACTACAGGGGGCTGGCAATCAGCCCCAGCATTTT.

V is TRBV4-3 and J is TRBJ2-7, with 7 bases aligning to TRBD2. Unmatched junction bases numbered 7, after V lost 8 bases and J lost 0 bases. The CDR3 sequence is 14 residues long. Germline-derived CDR1 and CDR2 are LGHNA and YSLEER. In nucleotides, the CDR3 is TGCGCCAGCCGTGTGGAGCGGGGCTCCTACGAGCAGTACTTC. It encodes CASRVERGSYEQYF.

This CDR3 is CASKFGGTSTDTQYF. CDR3 bases: TGTGCCAGCAAGTTCGGCGGGACGAGCACAGATACGCAGTATTTT. V is TRBV27 and J is TRBJ2-3; tentatively, D is TRBD2 (6 bases). V dropped 7 bases and J dropped 0 bases, with 14 bases sitting between them. Germline loops: CDR1 MNHEY, CDR2 SMNVEV (reference sequence). This CDR3 is 15 amino acids long.

The rearrangement links TRBV4-1 to TRBJ1-2; no definite D call. Germline V lookup: CDR1 MGHRA, CDR2 YSYEKL. The CDR3 is 15 amino acids. V gave up 0 bases and J gave up 7 bases, with 15 bases separating them. CDR3 bases: TGCGCCAGCAGCCAAGATGGACCGAGAAACGGTGGCTACACCTTC. Its protein is CASSQDGPRNGGYTF.

This chain connects TRBV27 to TRBJ1-2; 7 nucleotides line up with TRBD1. After removal of 3 bases from V and 7 bases from J, the junction contained 11 bases not matched to a gene. The CDR3 loop spans 15 amino acids. Germline values: CDR1 MNHEY, CDR2 SMNVEV (reference sequence). The CDR3 DNA reads as TGTGCCAGCAGTTTTGGGTACAGGGGATTGGTTGGCTACACCTTC. Protein product: CASSFGYRGLVGYTF.

The chain couples TRBV30 to TRBJ1-2, with D uncertain. The CDR3 loop spans 11 amino acids. Trimming removed 2 bases from V and 8 bases from J, with 9 bases in between. The germline CDR1 and CDR2 sequences are GTSNPN and SVGIG (reference sequence). The CDR3 region has the DNA TGTGCCTGGAGTTTGTCGGGGGGCTACACCTTC. Translating it yields CAWSLSGGYTF.

V usage is TRBV2 and J usage is TRBJ1-1, with D possibly matching TRBD1 (5 bases). The germline gives CDR1 SNHLY, CDR2 FYNNEI. The CDR3 contains 11 residues. Trimming stripped 6 bases from V and 12 bases from J, with 14 bases between. The chain's CDR3 is CASRAGWRTFF. The CDR3 DNA sequence: TGTGCCAGCAGGGCAGGGTGGAGGACTTTCTTT.

The chain is built from TRBV27 and TRBJ1-6, with 10 bases that match TRBD1. The ends lost 2 bases at V and 11 bases at J; junction bases unmatched: 3. This CDR3 spans 14 amino acids. Germline loops: CDR1 MNHEY, CDR2 SMNVEV (reference sequence). The CDR3 loop reads CASSLGDRGTPLHF. The CDR3 DNA reads as TGTGCCAGCAGTTTAGGGGACAGGGGTACACCCCTCCACTTT.

V is TRBV4-1 and J is TRBJ2-5, with 13 nucleotides matching TRBD2. CDR3 length: 17 amino acids. V was clipped by 2 bases and J by 2 bases; unmatched bases: 5. Germline values: CDR1 MGHRA, CDR2 YSYEKL. DNA for the CDR3: TGCGCCAGCAGCCAATCCGGGACTAGCGGGGTACAAGAGACCCAGTACTTC. Amino acids: CASSQSGTSGVQETQYF.

This chain connects TRBV30 to TRBJ1-2; D unresolved. The length of the CDR3 is 10 residues. Trimming cost V 4 bases and J 10 bases, with 10 bases left between them. Germline V gene data show CDR1 as GTSNPN and CDR2 as SVGIG (reference sequence). As DNA, the CDR3 is TGTGCCTGGACCGGACGGACCTACACCTTC. As protein: CAWTGRTYTF.

V usage is TRBV5-1 and J usage is TRBJ1-1; tentatively, D is TRBD1 (5 bases). The V gene lost 0 bases and the J gene lost 3 bases, with 12 bases spanning the gap. The CDR3 has 15 amino acids. From germline, CDR1 is SGHRS and CDR2 YFSETQ. CDR3 region: CASSLEPGPDTEAFF. Written as DNA, the CDR3 is TGCGCCAGCAGCTTGGAGCCGGGACCCGACACTGAAGCTTTCTTT.

V is TRBV6-5 and J is TRBJ2-7; 7 bases match TRBD1. The CDR3 is 14 residues long. Germline trimming cut 5 bases from V and 0 bases from J; bases unmatched to any gene: 4. Germline assignment: CDR1 MNHEY and CDR2 SVGAGI. The CDR3 loop reads CASSDRDSSYEQYF. The CDR3 DNA reads TGTGCCAGCAGTGACCGGGACAGCTCCTACGAGCAGTACTTC.

This sequence joins TRBV2 and TRBJ2-1; D is possibly TRBD1 (5 bases). The CDR3 consists of 14 residues. Germline assignment: CDR1 SNHLY and CDR2 FYNNEI. V gave up 5 bases and J gave up 7 bases, with 15 bases separating them. CDR3 protein: CASSLLAGYNEQFF. In DNA form, the CDR3 reads TGTGCCAGCAGTCTCCTGGCAGGGTATAATGAGCAGTTCTTC.

This clone has a handful of counts. J is TRBJ2-4 and V is TRBV29-1, with unresolved D. The CDR3 is made up of 11 amino acids. Germline CDR1 reads SQVTM; CDR2 reads ANQGSEA. Trimming took off 4 bases at V and 6 bases at J, with 7 bases between the two ends. The CDR3 DNA reads TGCAGCGTTGTGGACGGAAACATTCAGTACTTC. It specifies CSVVDGNIQYF.

This clone was seen only once. The chain has TRBV5-5 and TRBJ2-3; a possible D gene is TRBD1 (6 bases). Deletions cut 4 bases from V and 3 bases from J, with 12 bases between. In germline, CDR1 is SGHKS, CDR2 YYEKEE (reference sequence). This CDR3 is 14 amino acids long. CDR3 sequence reads: CASSTGQTTDTQYF. For the CDR3, the DNA is TGTGCCAGCAGCACCGGACAGACGACAGATACGCAGTATTTT.

The J gene is TRBJ1-6, the V gene TRBV5-1; the match to TRBD1 covers 7 bases. There are 15 residues in the CDR3. Germline CDR1 reads SGHRS; CDR2 reads YFSETQ. V shed 2 bases, J shed 7 bases, and the junction held 6 bases outside the gene matches. The chain's CDR3 is CASSFTGERNSPLHF. DNA of the CDR3: TGCGCCAGCAGCTTCACAGGGGAGCGGAATTCACCCCTCCACTTT.

The chain couples TRBV7-2 to TRBJ1-2; possible D gene TRBD1, 5 bases. The V end lost 5 bases, the J end lost 3 bases, and 16 bases lay between the germline ends. The CDR3 is made up of 15 amino acids. The germline gives CDR1 SGHTA, CDR2 FQGNSA. CDR3 amino acids: CASSPKAGDYYGYTF. The CDR3 region has the DNA TGTGCCAGCAGCCCGAAAGCGGGGGATTACTATGGCTACACCTTC.

The chain joins TRBV19 to TRBJ1-4; possibly TRBD1 for D (5 bases). V lost 3 bases, J lost 0 bases, and 8 bases lay in between. CDR1 and CDR2 (germline): LNHDA, SQIVND (reference sequence). This CDR3 has 15 amino acids. CDR3 in DNA: TGTGCCAGTAGTATCACGACAGCAACTAATGAAAAACTGTTTTTT. As protein: CASSITTATNEKLFF.

The chain has TRBV5-1 and TRBJ2-6; a possible D gene is TRBD1 (5 bases). Trimming cost V 3 bases and J 3 bases, with 10 bases left between them. CDR3 length: 15 amino acids. The germline CDR1 and CDR2 sequences are SGHRS and YFSETQ. CDR3: CASSYQGSGANVLTF. DNA for the CDR3: TGCGCCAGCAGCTATCAGGGTAGTGGGGCCAACGTCCTGACTTTC.

This clone was seen just once. The chain has TRBV18 and TRBJ1-4, with D possibly matching TRBD1 (6 bases). The CDR3 loop spans 17 amino acids. Germline CDR1 and CDR2: KGHSH and LQKENI. Trimming took off 1 base at V and 5 bases at J, with 17 bases between the two ends. CDR3 amino acids: CASSPRPGTPENEKLFF. CDR3 DNA: TGTGCCAGCTCACCACGCCCCGGGACACCAGAAAATGAAAAACTGTTTTTT.

The chain links TRBV25-1 to TRBJ1-1, with no clear D. CDR1 MGHDK and CDR2 SYGVNS come from the germline V gene. Trimming removed 1 base at V and 1 base at J, with 10 bases between. There are 15 residues in the CDR3. The CDR3 loop is CASSESRVGNTEAFF. In nucleotides, the CDR3 is TGTGCCAGCAGTGAATCCCGGGTCGGGAACACTGAAGCTTTCTTT.